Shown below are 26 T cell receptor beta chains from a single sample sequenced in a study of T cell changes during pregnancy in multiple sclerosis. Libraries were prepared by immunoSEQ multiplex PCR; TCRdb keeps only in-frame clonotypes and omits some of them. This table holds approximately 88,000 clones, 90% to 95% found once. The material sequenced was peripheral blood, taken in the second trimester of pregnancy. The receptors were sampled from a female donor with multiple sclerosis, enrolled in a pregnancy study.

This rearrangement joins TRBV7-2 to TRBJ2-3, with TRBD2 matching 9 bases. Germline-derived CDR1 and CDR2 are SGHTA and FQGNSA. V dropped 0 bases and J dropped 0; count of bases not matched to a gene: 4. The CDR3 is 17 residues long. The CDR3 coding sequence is TGTGCCAGCAGCTTAGCACCGACTAGCGGTAGCACAGATACGCAGTATTTT. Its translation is CASSLAPTSGSTDTQYF.

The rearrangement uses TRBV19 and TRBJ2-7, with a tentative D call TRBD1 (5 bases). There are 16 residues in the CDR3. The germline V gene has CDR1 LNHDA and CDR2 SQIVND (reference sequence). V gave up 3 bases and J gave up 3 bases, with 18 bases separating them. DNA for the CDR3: TGTGCCAGTAGTATTCCACCACCCCAGGGTATCTACGAGCAGTACTTC. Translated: CASSIPPPQGIYEQYF.

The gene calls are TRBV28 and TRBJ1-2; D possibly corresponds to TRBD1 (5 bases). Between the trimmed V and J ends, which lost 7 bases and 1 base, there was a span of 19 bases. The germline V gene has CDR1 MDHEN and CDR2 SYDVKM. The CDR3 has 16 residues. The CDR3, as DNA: TGTGCCAGCACCAGGGCCCGACTGTCCCTTAACTATGGCTACACCTTC. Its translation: CASTRARLSLNYGYTF.

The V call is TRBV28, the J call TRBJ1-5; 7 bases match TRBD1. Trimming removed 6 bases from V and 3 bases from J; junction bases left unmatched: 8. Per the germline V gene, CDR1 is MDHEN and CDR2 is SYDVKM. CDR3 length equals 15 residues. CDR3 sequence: CASRKNRGVNQPQHF. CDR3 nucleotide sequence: TGTGCCAGCAGGAAGAACAGGGGCGTCAATCAGCCCCAGCATTTT.

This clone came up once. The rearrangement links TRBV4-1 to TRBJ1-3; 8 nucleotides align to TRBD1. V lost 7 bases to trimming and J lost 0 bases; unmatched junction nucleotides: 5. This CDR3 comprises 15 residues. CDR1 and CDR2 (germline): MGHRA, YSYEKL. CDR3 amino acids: CASNPTGASGNTIYF. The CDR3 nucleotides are TGCGCCAGCAATCCGACAGGGGCCTCTGGAAACACCATATATTTT.

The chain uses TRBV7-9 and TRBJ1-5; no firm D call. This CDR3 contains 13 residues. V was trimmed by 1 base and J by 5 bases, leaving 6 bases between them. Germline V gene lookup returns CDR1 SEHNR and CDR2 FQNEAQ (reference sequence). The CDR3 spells CASSLVGDQPQHF. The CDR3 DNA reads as TGTGCCAGCAGCTTAGTGGGCGATCAGCCCCAGCATTTT.

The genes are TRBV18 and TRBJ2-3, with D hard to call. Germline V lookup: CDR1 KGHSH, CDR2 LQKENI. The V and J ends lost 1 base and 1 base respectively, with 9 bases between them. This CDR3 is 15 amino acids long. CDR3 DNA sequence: TGTGCCAGCTCACCACGGCTAGTGGGCACAGATACGCAGTATTTT. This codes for CASSPRLVGTDTQYF. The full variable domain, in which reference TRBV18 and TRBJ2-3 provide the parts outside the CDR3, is NAGVMQNPRHLVRRRGQEARLRCSPMKGHSHVYWYRQLPEEGLKFMVYLQKENIIDESGMPKERFSAEFPKEGPSILRIQQVVRGDSAAYFCASSPRLVGTDTQYFGPGTRLTVL.

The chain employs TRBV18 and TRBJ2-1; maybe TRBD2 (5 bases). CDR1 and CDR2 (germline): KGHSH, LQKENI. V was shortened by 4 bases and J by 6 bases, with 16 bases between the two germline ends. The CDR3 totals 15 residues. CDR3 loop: CASSRTAPGGNEQFF. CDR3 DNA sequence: TGTGCCAGCTCACGGACGGCCCCCGGAGGCAATGAGCAGTTCTTC.

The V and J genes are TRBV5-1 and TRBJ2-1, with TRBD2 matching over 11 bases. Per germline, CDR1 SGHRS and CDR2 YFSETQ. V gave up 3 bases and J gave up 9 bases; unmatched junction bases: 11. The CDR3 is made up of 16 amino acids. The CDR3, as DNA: TGCGCCAGCAGCTCGGGACTAGCGGATCCTTCTGGTGAGCAGTTCTTC. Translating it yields CASSSGLADPSGEQFF.

The CDR3: CSVVAVLNTEAFF. DNA of the CDR3: TGCAGCGTTGTCGCGGTGTTGAACACTGAAGCTTTCTTT. The chain carries TRBV29-1 and TRBJ1-1, with D unresolved. CDR1 SQVTM and CDR2 ANQGSEA come from the germline V gene. This CDR3 is 13 amino acids long. V dropped 4 bases and J dropped 0 bases, with 9 bases sitting between them.

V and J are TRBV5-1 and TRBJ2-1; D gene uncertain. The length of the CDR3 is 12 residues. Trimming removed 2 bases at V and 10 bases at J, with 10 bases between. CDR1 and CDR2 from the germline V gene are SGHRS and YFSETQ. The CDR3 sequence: CASSFTSTEQFF. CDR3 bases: TGCGCCAGCAGCTTTACTTCTACGGAGCAGTTCTTC.

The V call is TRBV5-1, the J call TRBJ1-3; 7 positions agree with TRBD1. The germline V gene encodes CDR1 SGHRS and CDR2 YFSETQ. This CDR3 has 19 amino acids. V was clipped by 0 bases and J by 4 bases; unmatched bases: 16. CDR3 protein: CASSLGDRQNLVSGNTIYF. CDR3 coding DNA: TGCGCCAGCAGCTTGGGGGACAGACAAAACCTGGTCTCCGGAAACACCATATATTTT.

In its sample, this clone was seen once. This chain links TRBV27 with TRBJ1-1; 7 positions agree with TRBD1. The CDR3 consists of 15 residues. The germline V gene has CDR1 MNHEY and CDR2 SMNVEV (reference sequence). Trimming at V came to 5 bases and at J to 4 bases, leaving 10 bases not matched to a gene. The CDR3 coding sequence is TGTGCCAGCAGTCCCGACAGGGTGATAGGCACTGAAGCTTTCTTT. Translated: CASSPDRVIGTEAFF.

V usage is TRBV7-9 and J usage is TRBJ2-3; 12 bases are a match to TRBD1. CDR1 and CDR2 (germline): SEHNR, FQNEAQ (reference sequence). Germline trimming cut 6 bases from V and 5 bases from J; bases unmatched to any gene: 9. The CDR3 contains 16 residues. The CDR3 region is CASSPAGTGGRDTQYF. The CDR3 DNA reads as TGTGCCAGCAGTCCAGCCGGGACAGGGGGCAGAGATACGCAGTATTTT.

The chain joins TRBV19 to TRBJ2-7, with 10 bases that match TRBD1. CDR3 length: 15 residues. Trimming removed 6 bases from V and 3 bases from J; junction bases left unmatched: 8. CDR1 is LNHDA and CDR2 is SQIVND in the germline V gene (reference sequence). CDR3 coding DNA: TGTGCCAGTAGCACCTCCGGGACAGGGGACTACGAGCAGTACTTC. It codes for CASSTSGTGDYEQYF.

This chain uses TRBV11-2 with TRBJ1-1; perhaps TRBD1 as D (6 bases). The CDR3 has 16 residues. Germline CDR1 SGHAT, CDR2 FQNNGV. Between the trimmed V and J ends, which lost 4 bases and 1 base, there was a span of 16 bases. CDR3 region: CASSWGREYGNTEAFF. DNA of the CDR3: TGTGCCAGCAGCTGGGGGCGTGAATACGGGAACACTGAAGCTTTCTTT.

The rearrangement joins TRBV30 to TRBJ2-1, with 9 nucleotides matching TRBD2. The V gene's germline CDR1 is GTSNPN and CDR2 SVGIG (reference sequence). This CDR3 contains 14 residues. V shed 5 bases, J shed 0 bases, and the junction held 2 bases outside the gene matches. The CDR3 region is CAWGSGSSYNEQFF. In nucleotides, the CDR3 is TGTGCCTGGGGTAGCGGGAGCTCCTACAATGAGCAGTTCTTC. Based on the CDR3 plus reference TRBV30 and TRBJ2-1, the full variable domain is SQTIHQWPATLVQPVGSPLSLECTVEGTSNPNLYWYRQAAGRGLQLLFYSVGIGQISSEVPQNLSASRPQDRQFILSSKKLLLSDSGFYLCAWGSGSSYNEQFFGPGTRLTVL.

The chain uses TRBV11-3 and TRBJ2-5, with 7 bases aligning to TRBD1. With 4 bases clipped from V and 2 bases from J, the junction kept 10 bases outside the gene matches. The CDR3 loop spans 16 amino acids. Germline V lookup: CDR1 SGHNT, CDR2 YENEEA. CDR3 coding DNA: TGTGCCAGCAGCTCAAATAAACAGGGGTCTCAAGAGACCCAGTACTTC. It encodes CASSSNKQGSQETQYF.

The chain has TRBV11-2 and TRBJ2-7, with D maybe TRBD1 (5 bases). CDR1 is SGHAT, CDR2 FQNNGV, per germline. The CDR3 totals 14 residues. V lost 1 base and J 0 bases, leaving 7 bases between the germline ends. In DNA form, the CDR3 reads TGTGCCAGCAGCTTAGCAGGGAACTCCTACGAGCAGTACTTC. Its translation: CASSLAGNSYEQYF.

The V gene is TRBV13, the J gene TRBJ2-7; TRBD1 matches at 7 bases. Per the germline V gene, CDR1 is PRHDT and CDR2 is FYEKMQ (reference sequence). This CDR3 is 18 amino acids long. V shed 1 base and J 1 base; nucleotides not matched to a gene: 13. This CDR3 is CASSLDQNPSGQSYEQYF. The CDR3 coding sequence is TGTGCCAGCAGCTTAGATCAAAACCCCTCGGGACAGTCCTACGAGCAGTACTTC.

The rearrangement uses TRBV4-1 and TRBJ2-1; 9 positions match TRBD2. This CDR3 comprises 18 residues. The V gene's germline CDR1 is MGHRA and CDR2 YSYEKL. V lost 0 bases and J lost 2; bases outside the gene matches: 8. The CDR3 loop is CASSQEKVAGEPYNEQFF. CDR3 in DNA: TGCGCCAGCAGCCAAGAGAAGGTAGCGGGAGAACCCTACAATGAGCAGTTCTTC.

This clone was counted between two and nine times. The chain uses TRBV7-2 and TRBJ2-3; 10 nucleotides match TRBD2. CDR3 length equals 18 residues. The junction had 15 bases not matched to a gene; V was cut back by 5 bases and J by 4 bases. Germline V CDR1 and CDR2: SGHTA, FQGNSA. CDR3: CASSPTRNSGRAADTQYF. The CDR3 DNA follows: TGTGCCAGCAGCCCAACACGGAACAGCGGGAGGGCGGCAGATACGCAGTATTTT.

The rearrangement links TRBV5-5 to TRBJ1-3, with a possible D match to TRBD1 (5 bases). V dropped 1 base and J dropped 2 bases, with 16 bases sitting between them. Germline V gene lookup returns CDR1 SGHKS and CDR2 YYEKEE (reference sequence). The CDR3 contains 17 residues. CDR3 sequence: CASSLRGPTRTGNTIYF. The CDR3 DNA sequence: TGTGCCAGCAGCTTGAGGGGCCCCACAAGGACTGGAAACACCATATATTTT.

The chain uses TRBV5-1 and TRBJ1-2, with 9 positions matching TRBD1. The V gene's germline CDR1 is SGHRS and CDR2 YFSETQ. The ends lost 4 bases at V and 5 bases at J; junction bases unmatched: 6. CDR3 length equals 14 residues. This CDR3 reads CASSTTGQGYGYTF. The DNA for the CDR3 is TGCGCCAGCAGCACAACCGGACAGGGGTATGGCTACACCTTC.

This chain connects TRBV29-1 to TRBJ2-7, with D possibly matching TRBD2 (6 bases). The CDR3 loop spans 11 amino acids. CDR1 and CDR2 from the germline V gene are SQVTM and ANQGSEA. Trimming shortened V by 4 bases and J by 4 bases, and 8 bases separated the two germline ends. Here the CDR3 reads CSVAEGYEQYF. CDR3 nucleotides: TGCAGCGTTGCGGAGGGTTACGAGCAGTACTTC.

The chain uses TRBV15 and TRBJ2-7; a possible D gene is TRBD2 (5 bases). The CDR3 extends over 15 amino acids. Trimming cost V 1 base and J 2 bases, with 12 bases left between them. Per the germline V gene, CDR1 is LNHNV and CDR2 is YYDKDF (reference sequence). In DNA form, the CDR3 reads TGTGCCACCAGCAGAGGAGCTAGCAGCACCTACGAGCAGTACTTC. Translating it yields CATSRGASSTYEQYF.